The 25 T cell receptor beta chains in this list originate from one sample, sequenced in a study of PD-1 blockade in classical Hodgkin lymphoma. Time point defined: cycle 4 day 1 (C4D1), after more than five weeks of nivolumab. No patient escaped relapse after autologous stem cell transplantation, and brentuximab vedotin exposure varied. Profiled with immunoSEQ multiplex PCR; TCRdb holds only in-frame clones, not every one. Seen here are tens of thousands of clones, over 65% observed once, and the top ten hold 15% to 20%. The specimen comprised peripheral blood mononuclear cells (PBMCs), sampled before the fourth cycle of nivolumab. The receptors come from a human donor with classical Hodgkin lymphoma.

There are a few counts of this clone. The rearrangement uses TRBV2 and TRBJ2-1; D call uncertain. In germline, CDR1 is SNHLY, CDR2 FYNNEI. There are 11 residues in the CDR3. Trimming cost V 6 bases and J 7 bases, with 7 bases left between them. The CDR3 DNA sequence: TGTGCCAGCAGACTCTTGAATGAGCAGTTCTTC. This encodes CASRLLNEQFF. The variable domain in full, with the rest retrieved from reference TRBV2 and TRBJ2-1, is EPEVTQTPSHQVTQMGQEVILRCVPISNHLYFYWYRQILGQKVEFLVSFYNNEISEKSEIFDDQFSVERPDGSNFTLKIRSTKLEDSAMYFCASRLLNEQFFGPGTRLTVL.

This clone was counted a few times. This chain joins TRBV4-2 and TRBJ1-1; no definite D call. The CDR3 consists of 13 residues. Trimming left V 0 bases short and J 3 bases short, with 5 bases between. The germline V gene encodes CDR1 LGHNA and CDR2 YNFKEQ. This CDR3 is CASSQEGYTEAFF. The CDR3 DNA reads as TGTGCCAGCAGCCAAGAGGGGTACACTGAAGCTTTCTTT.

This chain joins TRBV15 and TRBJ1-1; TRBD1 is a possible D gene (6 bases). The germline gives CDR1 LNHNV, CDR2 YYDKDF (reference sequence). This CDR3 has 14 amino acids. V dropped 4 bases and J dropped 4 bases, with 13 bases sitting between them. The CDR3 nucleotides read TGTGCCACCAGCAAAGGGGGAGGGCCCACTGAAGCTTTCTTT. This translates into CATSKGGGPTEAFF.

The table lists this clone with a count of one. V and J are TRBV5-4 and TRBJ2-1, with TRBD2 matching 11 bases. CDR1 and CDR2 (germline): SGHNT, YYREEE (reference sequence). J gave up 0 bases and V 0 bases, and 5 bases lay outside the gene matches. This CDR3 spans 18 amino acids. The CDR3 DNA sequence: TGTGCCAGCAGCTTGGGGGGACTAGCGGCGAGCTCCTACAATGAGCAGTTCTTC. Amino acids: CASSLGGLAASSYNEQFF.

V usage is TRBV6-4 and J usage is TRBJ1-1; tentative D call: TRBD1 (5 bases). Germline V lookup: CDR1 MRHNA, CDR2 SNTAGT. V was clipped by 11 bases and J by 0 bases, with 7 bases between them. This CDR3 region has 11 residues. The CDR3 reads CAGALNTEAFF. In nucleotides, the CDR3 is TGTGCCGGGGCCTTGAACACTGAAGCTTTCTTT.

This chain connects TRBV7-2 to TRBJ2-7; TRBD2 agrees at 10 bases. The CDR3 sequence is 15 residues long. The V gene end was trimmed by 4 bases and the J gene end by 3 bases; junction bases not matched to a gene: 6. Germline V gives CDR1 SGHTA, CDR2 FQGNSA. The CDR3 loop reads CASSSQGLANYEQYF. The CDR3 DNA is TGTGCCAGCAGCTCGCAGGGACTAGCGAACTACGAGCAGTACTTC.

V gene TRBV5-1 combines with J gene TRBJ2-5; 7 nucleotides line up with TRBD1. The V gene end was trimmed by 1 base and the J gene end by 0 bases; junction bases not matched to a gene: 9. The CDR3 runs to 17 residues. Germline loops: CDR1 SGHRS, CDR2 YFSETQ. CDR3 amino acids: CASSLFWADRYQETQYF. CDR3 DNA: TGCGCCAGCAGCTTGTTTTGGGCGGACAGGTACCAAGAGACCCAGTACTTC. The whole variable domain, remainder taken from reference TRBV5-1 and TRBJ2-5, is KAGVTQTPRYLIKTRGQQVTLSCSPISGHRSVSWYQQTPGQGLQFLFEYFSETQRNKGNFPGRFSGRQFSNSRSEMNVSTLELGDSALYLCASSLFWADRYQETQYFGPGTRLLVL.

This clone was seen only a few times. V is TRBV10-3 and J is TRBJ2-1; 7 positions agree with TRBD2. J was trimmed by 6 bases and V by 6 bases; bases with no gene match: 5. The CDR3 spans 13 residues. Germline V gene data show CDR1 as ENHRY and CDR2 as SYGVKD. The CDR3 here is CAIRASGTNEQFF. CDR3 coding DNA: TGTGCCATCAGAGCTAGCGGAACCAATGAGCAGTTCTTC.

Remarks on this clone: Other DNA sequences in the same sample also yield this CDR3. CDR3 protein: CASSPSPGRVHLSYEQYF. The CDR3 DNA reads as TGTGCCAGCAGCCCTTCGCCGGGCCGAGTCCATCTCTCCTACGAGCAGTACTTC. This sequence joins TRBV7-6 and TRBJ2-7; no reliable D call. CDR1 and CDR2 from the germline V gene are SGHVS and FNYEAQ. V lost 5 bases and J 0 bases, leaving 23 bases between the germline ends. The CDR3 is 18 residues long.

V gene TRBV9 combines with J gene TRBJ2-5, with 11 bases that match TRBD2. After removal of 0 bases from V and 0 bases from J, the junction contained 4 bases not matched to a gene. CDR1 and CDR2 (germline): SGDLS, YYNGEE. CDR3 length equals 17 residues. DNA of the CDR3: TGTGCCAGCAGCGTAGGGCTAGCGGGAGGCAACCAAGAGACCCAGTACTTC. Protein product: CASSVGLAGGNQETQYF.

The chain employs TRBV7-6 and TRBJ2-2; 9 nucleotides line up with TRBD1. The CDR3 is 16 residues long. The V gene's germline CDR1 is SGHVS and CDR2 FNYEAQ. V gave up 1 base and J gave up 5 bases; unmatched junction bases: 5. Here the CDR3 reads CASSLGTGEETGELFF. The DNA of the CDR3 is TGTGCCAGCAGCTTAGGGACAGGGGAGGAAACCGGGGAGCTGTTTTTT.

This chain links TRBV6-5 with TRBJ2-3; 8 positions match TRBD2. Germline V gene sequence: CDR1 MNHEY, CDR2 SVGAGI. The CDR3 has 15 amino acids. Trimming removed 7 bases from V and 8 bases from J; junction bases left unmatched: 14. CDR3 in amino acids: CASNPPGLGVATQYF. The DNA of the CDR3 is TGTGCCAGCAATCCGCCGGGACTAGGGGTCGCTACGCAGTATTTT.

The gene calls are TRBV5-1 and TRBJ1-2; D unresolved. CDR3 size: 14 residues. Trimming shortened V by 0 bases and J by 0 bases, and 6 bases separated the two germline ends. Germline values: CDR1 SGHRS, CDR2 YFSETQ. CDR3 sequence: CASSLDATNYGYTF. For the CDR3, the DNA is TGCGCCAGCAGCTTGGATGCGACTAACTATGGCTACACCTTC.

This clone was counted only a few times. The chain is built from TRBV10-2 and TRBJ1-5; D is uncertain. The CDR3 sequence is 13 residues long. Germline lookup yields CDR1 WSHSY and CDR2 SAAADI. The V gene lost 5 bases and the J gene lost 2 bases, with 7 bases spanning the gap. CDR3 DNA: TGCGCCAGCAGTTCGGACGGCAATCAGCCCCAGCATTTT. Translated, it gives CASSSDGNQPQHF.

In DNA, the CDR3 is TGTGCCAGTATCCCTGATACAGGGGTTGGGCGCTACACCTTC. Translation: CASIPDTGVGRYTF. This rearrangement joins TRBV19 to TRBJ1-2, with TRBD1 matching over 7 bases. The V segment lost 7 bases and the J segment 9 bases; nucleotides outside the gene matches: 14. This CDR3 comprises 14 residues. Germline CDR1 LNHDA, CDR2 SQIVND (reference sequence). Combining the CDR3 with reference TRBV19 and TRBJ1-2 gives the whole variable domain DGGITQSPKYLFRKEGQNVTLSCEQNLNHDAMYWYRQDPGQGLRLIYYSQIVNDFQKGDIAEGYSVSREKKESFPLTVTSAQKNPTAFYLCASIPDTGVGRYTFGSGTRLTVV.

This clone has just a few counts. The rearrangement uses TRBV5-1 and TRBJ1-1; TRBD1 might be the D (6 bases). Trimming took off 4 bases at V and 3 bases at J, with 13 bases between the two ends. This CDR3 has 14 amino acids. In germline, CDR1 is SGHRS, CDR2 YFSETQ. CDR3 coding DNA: TGCGCCAGCAGCCGAGGGACATGGGACACTGAAGCTTTCTTT. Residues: CASSRGTWDTEAFF.

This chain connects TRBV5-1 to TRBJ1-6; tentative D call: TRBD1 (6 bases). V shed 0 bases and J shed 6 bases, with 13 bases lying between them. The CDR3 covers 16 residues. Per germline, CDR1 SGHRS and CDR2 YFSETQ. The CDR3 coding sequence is TGCGCCAGCAGCTTGGGGTCAGGGGCGAGTAATTCACCCCTCCACTTT. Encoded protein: CASSLGSGASNSPLHF. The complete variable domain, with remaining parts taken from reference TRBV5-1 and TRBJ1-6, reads KAGVTQTPRYLIKTRGQQVTLSCSPISGHRSVSWYQQTPGQGLQFLFEYFSETQRNKGNFPGRFSGRQFSNSRSEMNVSTLELGDSALYLCASSLGSGASNSPLHFGNGTRLTVT.

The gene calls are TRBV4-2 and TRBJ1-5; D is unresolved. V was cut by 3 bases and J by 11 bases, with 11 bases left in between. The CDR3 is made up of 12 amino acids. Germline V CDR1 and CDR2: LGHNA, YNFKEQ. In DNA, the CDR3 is TGTGCCAGCAGCCAGGGTTCGGGGACCCAGCATTTT. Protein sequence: CASSQGSGTQHF.

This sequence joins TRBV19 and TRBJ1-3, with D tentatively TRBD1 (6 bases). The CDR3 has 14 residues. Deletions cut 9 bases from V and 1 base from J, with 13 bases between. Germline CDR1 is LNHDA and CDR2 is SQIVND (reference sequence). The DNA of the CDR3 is TGTGCCAGCGAGGGGACACAGTCTGGAAACACCATATATTTT. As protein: CASEGTQSGNTIYF. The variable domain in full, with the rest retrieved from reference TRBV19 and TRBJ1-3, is DGGITQSPKYLFRKEGQNVTLSCEQNLNHDAMYWYRQDPGQGLRLIYYSQIVNDFQKGDIAEGYSVSREKKESFPLTVTSAQKNPTAFYLCASEGTQSGNTIYFGEGSWLTVV.

DNA of the CDR3: TGTGCCAGCGGGTACAGGCACAATCAGCCCCAGCATTTT. It yields the protein CASGYRHNQPQHF. The chain has TRBV6-5 and TRBJ1-5, with a weak D call TRBD1 (5 bases). The V end lost 8 bases, the J end lost 3 bases, and 11 bases lay between the germline ends. CDR1 is MNHEY, CDR2 SVGAGI, per germline. This CDR3 has 13 amino acids.

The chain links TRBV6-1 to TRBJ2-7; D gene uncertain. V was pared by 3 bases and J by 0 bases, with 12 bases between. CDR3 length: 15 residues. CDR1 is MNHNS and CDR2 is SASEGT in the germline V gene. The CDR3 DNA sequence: TGTGCCAGCAGTGACTTGCTTTTCCTCTCCTACGAGCAGTACTTC. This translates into CASSDLLFLSYEQYF.

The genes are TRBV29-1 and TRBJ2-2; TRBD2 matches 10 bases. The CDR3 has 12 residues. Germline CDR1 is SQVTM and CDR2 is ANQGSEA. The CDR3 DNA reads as TGCAGGGGGGGACTAGCGACCGGGGAGCTGTTTTTT. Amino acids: CRGGLATGELFF.

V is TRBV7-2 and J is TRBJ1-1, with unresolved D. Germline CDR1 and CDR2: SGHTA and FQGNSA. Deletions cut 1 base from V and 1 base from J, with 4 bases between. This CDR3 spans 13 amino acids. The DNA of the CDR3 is TGTGCCAGCAGCTTAGTAGCGAACACTGAAGCTTTCTTT. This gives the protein CASSLVANTEAFF.

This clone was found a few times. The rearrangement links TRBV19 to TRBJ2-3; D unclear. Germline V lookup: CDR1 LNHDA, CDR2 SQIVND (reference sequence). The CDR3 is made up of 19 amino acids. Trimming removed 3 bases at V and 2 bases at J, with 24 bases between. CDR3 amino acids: CASSIFPTGSGSTTDTQYF. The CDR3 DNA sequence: TGTGCCAGTAGTATTTTCCCCACGGGCTCGGGCAGCACCACAGATACGCAGTATTTT.

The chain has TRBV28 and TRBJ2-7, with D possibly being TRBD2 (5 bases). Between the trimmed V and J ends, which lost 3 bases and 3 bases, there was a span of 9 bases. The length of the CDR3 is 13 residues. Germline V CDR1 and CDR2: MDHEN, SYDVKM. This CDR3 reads CASSFPGIYEQYF. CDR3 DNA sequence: TGTGCCAGCAGTTTCCCCGGGATCTACGAGCAGTACTTC.